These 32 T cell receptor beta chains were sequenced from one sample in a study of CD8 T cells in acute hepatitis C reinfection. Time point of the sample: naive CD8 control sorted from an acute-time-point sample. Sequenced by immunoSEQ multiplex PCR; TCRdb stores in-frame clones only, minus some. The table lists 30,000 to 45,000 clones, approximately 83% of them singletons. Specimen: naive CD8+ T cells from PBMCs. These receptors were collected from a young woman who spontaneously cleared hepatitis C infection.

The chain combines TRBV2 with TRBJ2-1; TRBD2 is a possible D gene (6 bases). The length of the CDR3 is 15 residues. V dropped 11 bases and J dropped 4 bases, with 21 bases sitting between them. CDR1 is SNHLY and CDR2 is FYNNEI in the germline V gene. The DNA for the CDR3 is TGTGCCTCCCTCTCTGCCGGGAGTGGGTACAATGAGCAGTTCTTC. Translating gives CASLSAGSGYNEQFF.

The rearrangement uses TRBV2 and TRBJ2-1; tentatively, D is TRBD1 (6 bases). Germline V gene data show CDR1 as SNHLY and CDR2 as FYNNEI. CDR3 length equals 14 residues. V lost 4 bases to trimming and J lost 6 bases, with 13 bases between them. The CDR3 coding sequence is TGTGCCAGCAGTGGAGGGGGTCGGGTCAATGAGCAGTTCTTC. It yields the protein CASSGGGRVNEQFF.

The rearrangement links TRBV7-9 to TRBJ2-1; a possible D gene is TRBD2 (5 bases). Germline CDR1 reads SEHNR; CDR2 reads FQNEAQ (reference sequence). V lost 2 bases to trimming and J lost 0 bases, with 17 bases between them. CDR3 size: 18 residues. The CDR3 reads CASSLPIATPSSYNEQFF. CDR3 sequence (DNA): TGTGCCAGCAGCTTACCCATAGCGACACCGAGCTCCTACAATGAGCAGTTCTTC. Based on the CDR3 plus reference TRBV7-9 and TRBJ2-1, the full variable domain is DTGVSQNPRHKITKRGQNVTFRCDPISEHNRLYWYRQTLGQGPEFLTYFQNEAQLEKSRLLSDRFSAERPKGSFSTLEIQRTEQGDSAMYLCASSLPIATPSSYNEQFFGPGTRLTVL.

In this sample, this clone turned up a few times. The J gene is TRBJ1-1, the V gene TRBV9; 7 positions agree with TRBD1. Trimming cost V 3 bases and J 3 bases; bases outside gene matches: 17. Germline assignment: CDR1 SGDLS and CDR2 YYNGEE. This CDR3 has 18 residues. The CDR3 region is CASSDIRQGPRRDTEAFF. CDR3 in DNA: TGTGCCAGCAGCGACATAAGACAGGGCCCTCGGCGGGACACTGAAGCTTTCTTT.

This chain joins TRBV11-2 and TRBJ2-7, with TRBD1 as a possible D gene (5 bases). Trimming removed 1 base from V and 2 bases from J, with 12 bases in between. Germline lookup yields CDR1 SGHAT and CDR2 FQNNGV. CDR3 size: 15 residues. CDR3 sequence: CASSLGRALTYEQYF. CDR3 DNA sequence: TGTGCCAGCAGCTTAGGCAGGGCCCTTACCTACGAGCAGTACTTC.

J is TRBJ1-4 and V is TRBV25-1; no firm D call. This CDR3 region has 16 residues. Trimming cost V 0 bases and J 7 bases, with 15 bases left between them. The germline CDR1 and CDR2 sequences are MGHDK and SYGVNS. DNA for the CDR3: TGTGCCAGCAGTGAATATTTCCCCCAAGCAGTTGAAAAACTGTTTTTT. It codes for CASSEYFPQAVEKLFF.

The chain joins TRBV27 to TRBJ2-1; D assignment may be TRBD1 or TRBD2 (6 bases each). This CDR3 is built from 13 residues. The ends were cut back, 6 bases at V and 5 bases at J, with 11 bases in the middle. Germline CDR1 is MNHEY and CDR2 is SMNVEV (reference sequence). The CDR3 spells CASSLRGDNEQFF. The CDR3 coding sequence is TGTGCCAGCAGCTTAAGGGGGGACAATGAGCAGTTCTTC.

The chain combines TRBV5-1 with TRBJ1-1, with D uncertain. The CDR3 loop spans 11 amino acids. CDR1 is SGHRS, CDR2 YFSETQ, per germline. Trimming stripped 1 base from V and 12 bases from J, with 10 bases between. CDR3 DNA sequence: TGCGCCAGCAGCTTGCGGTCAGGAACTTTCTTT. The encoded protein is CASSLRSGTFF.

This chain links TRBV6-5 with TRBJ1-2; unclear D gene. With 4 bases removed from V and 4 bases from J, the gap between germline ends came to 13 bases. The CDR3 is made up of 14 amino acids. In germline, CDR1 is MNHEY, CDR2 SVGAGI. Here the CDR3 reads CASSSVGIGYGYTF. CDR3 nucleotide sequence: TGTGCCAGCAGTTCGGTGGGAATAGGCTATGGCTACACCTTC.

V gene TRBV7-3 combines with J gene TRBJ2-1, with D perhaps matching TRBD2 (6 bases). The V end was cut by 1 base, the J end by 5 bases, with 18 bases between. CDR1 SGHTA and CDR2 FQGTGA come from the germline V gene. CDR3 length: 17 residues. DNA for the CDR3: TGTGCCAGCAGCTTAAGTACTACATTTAGCGGAGACAATGAGCAGTTCTTC. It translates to CASSLSTTFSGDNEQFF.

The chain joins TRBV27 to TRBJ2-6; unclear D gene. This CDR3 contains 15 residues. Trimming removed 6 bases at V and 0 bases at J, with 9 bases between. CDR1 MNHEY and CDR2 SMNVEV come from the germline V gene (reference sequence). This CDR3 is CASSPKSSGANVLTF. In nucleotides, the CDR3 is TGTGCCAGCAGCCCGAAGAGCTCTGGGGCCAACGTCCTGACTTTC. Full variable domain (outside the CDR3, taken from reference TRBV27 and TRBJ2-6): EAQVTQNPRYLITVTGKKLTVTCSQNMNHEYMSWYRQDPGLGLRQIYYSMNVEVTDKGDVPEGYKVSRKEKRNFPLILESPSPNQTSLYFCASSPKSSGANVLTFGAGSRLTVL.

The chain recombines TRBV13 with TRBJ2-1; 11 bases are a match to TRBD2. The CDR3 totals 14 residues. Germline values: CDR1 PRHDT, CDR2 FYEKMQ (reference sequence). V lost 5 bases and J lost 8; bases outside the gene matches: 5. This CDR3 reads CASSVLAGGDEQFF. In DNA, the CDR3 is TGTGCCAGCAGCGTGCTAGCGGGAGGAGATGAGCAGTTCTTC. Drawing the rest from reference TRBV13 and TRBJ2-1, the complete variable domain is AAGVIQSPRHLIKEKRETATLKCYPIPRHDTVYWYQQGPGQDPQFLISFYEKMQSDKGSIPDRFSAQQFSDYHSELNMSSLELGDSALYFCASSVLAGGDEQFFGPGTRLTVL.

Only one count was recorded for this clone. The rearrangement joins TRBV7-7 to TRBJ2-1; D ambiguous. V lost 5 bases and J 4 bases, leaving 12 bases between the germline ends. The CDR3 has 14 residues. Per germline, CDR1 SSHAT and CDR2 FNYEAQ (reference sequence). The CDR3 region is CASSPTPGYNEQFF. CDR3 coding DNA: TGTGCCAGCAGCCCGACCCCAGGATACAATGAGCAGTTCTTC.

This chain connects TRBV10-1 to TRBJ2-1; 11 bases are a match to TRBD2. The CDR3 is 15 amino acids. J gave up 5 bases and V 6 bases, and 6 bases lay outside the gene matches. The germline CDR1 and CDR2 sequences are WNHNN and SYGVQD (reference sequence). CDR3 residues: CASSLTSGGNNEQFF. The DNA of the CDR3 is TGCGCCAGCAGCCTTACTAGCGGGGGTAACAATGAGCAGTTCTTC.

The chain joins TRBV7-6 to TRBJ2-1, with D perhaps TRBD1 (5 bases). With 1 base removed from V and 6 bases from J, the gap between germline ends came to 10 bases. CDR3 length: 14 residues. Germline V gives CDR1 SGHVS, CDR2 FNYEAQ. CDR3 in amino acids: CASSLVQGGNEQFF. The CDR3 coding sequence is TGTGCCAGCAGCTTAGTTCAGGGCGGCAATGAGCAGTTCTTC.

The CDR3 protein is CASSELIANQETQYF. Written as DNA, the CDR3 is TGCGCCAGCAGTGAGCTTATCGCCAACCAAGAGACCCAGTACTTC. This rearrangement joins TRBV10-2 to TRBJ2-5; D not resolved. V lost 2 bases and J lost 0, with 10 bases in between. In germline, CDR1 is WSHSY, CDR2 SAAADI. The CDR3 loop spans 15 amino acids.

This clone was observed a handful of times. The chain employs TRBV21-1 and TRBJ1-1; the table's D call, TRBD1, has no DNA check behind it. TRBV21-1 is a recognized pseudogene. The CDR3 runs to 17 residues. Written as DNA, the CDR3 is TGTGCCAGCAGCAAAGATGTGATCGAACAGGGGGACACTGAAGCTTTCTTT. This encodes CASSKDVIEQGDTEAFF.

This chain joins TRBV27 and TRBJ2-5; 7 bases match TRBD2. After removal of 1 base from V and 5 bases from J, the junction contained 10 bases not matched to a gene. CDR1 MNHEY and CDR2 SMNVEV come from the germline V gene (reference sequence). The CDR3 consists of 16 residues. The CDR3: CASSLLGEGPLETQYF. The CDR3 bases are TGTGCCAGCAGTTTATTGGGGGAGGGCCCTCTGGAGACCCAGTACTTC.

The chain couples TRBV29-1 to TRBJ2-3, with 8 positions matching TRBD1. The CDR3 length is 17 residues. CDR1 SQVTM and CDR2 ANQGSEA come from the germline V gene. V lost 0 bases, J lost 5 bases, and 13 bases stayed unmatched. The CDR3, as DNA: TGCAGCGTTGAAGATTTTCCTACAGGGGGGTTTGGAGATACGCAGTATTTT. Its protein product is CSVEDFPTGGFGDTQYF.

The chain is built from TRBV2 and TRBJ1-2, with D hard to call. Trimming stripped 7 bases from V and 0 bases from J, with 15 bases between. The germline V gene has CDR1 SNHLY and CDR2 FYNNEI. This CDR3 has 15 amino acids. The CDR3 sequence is CASTQGKAPNYGYTF. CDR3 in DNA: TGTGCCAGCACCCAAGGGAAAGCCCCTAACTATGGCTACACCTTC.

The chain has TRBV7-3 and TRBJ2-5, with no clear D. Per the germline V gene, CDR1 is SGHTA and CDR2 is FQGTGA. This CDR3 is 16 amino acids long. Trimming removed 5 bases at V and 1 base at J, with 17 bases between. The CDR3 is CASSLGVFRFQETQYF. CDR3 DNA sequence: TGTGCCAGCAGCCTTGGGGTCTTTCGGTTCCAAGAGACCCAGTACTTC.

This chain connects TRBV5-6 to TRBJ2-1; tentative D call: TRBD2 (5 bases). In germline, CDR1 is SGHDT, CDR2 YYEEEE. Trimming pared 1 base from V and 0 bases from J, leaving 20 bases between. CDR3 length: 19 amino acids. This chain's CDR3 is CASSLFLRVIASSYNEQFF. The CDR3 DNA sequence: TGTGCCAGCAGCTTGTTTTTGAGGGTCATCGCGTCCTCCTACAATGAGCAGTTCTTC.

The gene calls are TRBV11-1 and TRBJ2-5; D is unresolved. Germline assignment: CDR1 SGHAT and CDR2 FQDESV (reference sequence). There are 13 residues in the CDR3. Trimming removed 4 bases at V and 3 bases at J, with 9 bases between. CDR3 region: CASSSAGEETQYF. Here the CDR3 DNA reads TGTGCCAGCAGCTCCGCAGGAGAAGAGACCCAGTACTTC.

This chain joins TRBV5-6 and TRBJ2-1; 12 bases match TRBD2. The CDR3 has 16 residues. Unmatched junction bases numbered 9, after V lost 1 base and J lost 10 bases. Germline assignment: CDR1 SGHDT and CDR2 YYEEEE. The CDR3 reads CASSLSSSGRGGEQFF. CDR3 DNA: TGTGCCAGCAGCTTGTCGTCTAGCGGGAGGGGAGGGGAGCAGTTCTTC.

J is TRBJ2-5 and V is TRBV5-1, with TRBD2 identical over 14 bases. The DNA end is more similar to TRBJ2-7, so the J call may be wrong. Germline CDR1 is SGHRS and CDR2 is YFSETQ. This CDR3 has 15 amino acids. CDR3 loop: CASSVGTSGSHEQYF. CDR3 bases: TGCGCCAGCAGCGTAGGGACTAGCGGGAGTCACGAGCAGTACTTC.

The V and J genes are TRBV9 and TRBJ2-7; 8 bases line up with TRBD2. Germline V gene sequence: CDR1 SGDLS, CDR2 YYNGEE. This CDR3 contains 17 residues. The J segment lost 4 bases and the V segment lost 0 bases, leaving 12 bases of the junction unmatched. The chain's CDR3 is CASSVDGSGRGRYEQYF. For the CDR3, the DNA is TGTGCCAGCAGCGTAGATGGGAGCGGGAGAGGCAGATACGAGCAGTACTTC.

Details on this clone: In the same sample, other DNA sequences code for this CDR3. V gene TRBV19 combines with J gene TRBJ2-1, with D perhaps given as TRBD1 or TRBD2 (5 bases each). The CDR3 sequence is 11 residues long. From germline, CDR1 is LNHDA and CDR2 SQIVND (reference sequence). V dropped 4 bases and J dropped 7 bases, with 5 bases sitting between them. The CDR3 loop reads CASSRGNEQFF. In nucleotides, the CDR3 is TGTGCCAGTAGTAGGGGGAATGAGCAGTTCTTC. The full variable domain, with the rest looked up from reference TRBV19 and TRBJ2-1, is DGGITQSPKYLFRKEGQNVTLSCEQNLNHDAMYWYRQDPGQGLRLIYYSQIVNDFQKGDIAEGYSVSREKKESFPLTVTSAQKNPTAFYLCASSRGNEQFFGPGTRLTVL.

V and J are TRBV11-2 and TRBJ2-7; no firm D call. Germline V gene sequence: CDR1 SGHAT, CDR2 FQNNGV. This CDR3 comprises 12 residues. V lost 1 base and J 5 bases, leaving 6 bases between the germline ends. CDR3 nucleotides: TGTGCCAGCAGCTTAGGACTCAACGAGCAGTACTTC. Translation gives CASSLGLNEQYF.

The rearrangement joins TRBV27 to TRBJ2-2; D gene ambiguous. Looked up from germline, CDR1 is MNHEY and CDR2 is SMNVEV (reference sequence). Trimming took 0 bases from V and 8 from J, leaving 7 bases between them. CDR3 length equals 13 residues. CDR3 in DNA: TGTGCCAGCAGTTTATCAGACGTAGGGGAGCTGTTTTTT. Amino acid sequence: CASSLSDVGELFF.

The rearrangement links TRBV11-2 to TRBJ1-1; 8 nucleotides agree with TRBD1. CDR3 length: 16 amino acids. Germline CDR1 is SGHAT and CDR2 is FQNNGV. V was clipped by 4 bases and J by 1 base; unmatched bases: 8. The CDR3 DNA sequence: TGTGCCAGCAGCTCCCCGACGACAGGGGAGAACACTGAAGCTTTCTTT. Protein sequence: CASSSPTTGENTEAFF.

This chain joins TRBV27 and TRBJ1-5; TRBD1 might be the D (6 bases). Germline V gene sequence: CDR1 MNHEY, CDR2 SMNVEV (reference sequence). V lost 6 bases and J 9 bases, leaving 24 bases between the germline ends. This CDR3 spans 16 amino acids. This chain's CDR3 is CASSRGPGSGTLPQHF. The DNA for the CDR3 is TGTGCCAGCAGCCGAGGTCCCGGATCAGGGACACTGCCCCAGCATTTT.

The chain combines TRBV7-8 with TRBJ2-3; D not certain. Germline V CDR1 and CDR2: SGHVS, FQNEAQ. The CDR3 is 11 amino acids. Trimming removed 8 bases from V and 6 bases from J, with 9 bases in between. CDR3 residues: CASEMADTQYF. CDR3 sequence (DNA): TGTGCCAGCGAAATGGCGGATACGCAGTATTTT.